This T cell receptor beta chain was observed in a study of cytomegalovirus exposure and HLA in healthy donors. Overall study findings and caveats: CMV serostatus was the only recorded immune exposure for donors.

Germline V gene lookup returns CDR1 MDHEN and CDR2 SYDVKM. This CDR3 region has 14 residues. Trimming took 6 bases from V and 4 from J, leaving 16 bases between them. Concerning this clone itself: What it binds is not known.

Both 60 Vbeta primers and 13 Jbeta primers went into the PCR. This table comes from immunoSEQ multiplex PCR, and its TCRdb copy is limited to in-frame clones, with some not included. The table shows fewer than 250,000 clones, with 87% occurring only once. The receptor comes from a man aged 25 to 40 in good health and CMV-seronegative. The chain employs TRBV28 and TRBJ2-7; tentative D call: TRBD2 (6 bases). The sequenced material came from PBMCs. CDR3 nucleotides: TGTGCCAGCAGGGTCGCTAGCGACCTATACGAGCAGTACTTC. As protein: CASRVASDLYEQYF.